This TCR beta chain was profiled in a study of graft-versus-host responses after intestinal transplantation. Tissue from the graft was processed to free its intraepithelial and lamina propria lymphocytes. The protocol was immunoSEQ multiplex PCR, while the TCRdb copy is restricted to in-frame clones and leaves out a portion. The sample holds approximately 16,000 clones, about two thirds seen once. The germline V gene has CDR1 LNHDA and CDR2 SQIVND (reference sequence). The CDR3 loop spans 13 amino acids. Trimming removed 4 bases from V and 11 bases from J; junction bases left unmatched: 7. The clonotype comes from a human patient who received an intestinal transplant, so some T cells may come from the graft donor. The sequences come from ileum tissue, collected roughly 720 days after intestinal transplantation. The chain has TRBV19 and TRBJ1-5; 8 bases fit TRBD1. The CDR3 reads CASSTGQGSTQHF. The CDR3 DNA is TGTGCCAGTAGTACTGGACAGGGTAGTACCCAGCATTTT.